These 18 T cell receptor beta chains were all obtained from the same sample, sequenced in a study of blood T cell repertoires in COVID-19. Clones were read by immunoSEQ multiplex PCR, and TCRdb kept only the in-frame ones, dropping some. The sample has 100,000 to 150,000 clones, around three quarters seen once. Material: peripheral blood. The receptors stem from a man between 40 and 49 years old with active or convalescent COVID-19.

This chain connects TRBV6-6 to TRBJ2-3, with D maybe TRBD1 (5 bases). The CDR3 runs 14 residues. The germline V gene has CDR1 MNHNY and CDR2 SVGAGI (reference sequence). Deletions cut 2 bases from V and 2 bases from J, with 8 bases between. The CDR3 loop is CASSYGHSTDTQYF. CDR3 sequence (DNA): TGTGCCAGCAGTTACGGACACTCCACAGATACGCAGTATTTT.

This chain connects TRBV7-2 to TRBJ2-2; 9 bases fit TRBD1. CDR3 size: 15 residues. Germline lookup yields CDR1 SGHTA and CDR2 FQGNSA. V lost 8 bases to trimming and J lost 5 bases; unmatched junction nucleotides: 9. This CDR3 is CASGDRGSRTGELFF. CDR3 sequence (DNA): TGTGCCAGCGGCGACAGGGGGTCTCGAACCGGGGAGCTGTTTTTT.

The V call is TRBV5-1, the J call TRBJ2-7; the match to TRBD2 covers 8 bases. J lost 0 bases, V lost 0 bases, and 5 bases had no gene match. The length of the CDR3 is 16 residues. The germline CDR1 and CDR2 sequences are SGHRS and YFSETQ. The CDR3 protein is CASSLGSGGSSYEQYF. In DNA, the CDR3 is TGCGCCAGCAGCTTGGGGAGCGGGGGTAGCTCCTACGAGCAGTACTTC.

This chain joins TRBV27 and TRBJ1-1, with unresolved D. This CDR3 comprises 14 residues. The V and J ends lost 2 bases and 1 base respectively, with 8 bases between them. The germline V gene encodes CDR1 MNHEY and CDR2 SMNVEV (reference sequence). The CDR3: CASSLEPGNTEAFF. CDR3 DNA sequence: TGTGCCAGCAGTTTAGAACCGGGGAACACTGAAGCTTTCTTT.

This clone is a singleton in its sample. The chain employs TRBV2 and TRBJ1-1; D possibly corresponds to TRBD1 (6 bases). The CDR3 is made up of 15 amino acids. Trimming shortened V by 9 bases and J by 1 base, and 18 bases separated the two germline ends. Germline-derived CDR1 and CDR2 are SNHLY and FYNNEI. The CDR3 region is CASRDPGVWNTEAFF. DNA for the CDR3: TGTGCCAGTAGGGACCCAGGGGTGTGGAACACTGAAGCTTTCTTT.

CDR3 loop: CASSFNPGDTEAFF. The CDR3 DNA is TGCGCCAGCAGCTTTAACCCAGGGGACACTGAAGCTTTCTTT. The chain is built from TRBV5-1 and TRBJ1-1, with D possibly TRBD1 on 6 matching bases. The CDR3 extends over 14 amino acids. Trimming left V 2 bases short and J 3 bases short, with 11 bases between. Germline CDR1 SGHRS, CDR2 YFSETQ.

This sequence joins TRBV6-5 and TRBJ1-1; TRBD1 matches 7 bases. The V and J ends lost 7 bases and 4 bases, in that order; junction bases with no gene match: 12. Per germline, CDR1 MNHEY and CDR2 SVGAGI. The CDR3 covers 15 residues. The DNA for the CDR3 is TGTGCCAGCAAGTCGGAAAGGGGGCAGGGCACTGAAGCTTTCTTT. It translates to CASKSERGQGTEAFF.

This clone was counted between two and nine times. The CDR3 reads CASTGDREQPQHF. The DNA for the CDR3 is TGTGCTAGTACTGGCGACAGGGAGCAGCCCCAGCATTTT. The chain couples TRBV12-5 to TRBJ1-5; 7 bases match TRBD1. The trim removed 8 bases at V and 7 bases at J, leaving 8 bases unmatched. The CDR3 extends over 13 amino acids. Germline V gene lookup returns CDR1 LGHNT and CDR2 FRNRAP. The full variable domain, completed using reference TRBV12-5 and TRBJ1-5, is DARVTQTPRHKVTEMGQEVTMRCQPILGHNTVFWYRQTMMQGLELLAYFRNRAPLDDSGMPKDRFSAEMPDATLATLKIQPSEPRDSAVYFCASTGDREQPQHFGDGTRLSIL.

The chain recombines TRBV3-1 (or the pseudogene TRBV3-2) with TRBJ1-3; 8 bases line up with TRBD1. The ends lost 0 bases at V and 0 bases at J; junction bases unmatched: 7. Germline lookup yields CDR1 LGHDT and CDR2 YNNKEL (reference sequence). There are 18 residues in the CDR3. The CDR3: CASSQDSGGFSSGNTIYF. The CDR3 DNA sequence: TGTGCCAGCAGCCAAGATTCAGGGGGCTTTTCCTCTGGAAACACCATATATTTT.

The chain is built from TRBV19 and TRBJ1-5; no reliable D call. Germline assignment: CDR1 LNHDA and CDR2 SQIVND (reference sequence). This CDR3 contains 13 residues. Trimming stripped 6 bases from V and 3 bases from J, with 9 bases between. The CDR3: CASSSHNNQPQHF. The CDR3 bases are TGTGCCAGTAGCTCTCACAACAATCAGCCCCAGCATTTT.

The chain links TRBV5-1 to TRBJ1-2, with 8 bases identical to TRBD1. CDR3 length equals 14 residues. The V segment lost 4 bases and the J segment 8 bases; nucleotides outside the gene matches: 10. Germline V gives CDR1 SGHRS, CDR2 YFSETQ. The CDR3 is CASSPQGAPEGYTF. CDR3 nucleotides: TGCGCCAGCAGCCCCCAGGGGGCTCCGGAGGGCTACACCTTC.

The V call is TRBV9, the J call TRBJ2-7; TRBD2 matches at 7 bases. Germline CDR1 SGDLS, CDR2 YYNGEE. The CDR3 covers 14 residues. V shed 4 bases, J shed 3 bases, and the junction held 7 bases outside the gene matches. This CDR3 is CASSPRGGDYEQYF. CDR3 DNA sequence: TGTGCCAGCAGCCCCCGGGGAGGGGACTACGAGCAGTACTTC.

DNA for the CDR3: TGTGCCAGCAGTTTATCGGCAGGGGACCCTGAAGCTTTCTTT. As protein: CASSLSAGDPEAFF. This sequence joins TRBV28 and TRBJ1-1, with D possibly matching TRBD1 (6 bases). Trimming stripped 1 base from V and 6 bases from J, with 12 bases between. CDR1 and CDR2 from the germline V gene are MDHEN and SYDVKM. The CDR3 totals 14 residues.

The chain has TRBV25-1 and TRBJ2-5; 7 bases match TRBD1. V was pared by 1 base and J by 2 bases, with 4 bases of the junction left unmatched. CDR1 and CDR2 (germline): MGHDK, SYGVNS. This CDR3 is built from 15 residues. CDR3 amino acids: CASSELGTDQETQYF. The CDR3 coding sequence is TGTGCCAGCAGTGAATTGGGGACAGATCAAGAGACCCAGTACTTC.

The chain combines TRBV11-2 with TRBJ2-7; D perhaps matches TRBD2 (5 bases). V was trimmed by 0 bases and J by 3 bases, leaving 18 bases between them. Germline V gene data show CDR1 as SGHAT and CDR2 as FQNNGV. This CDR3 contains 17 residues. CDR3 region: CASSLDRDPFLFYEQYF. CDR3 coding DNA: TGTGCCAGCAGCTTAGATCGGGATCCCTTTCTCTTCTACGAGCAGTACTTC.

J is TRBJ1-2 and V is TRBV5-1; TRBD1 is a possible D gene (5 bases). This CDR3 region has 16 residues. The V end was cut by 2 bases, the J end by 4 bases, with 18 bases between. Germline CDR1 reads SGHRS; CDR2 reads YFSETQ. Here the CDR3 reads CASSFLPDTGGYGYTF. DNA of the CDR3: TGCGCCAGCAGCTTTCTCCCCGACACCGGGGGCTATGGCTACACCTTC.

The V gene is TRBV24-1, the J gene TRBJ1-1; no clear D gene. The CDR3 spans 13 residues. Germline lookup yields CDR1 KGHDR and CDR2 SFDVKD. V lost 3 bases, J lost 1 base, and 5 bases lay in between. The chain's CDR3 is CATSDGRNTEAFF. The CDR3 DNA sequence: TGTGCCACCAGTGATGGCAGGAACACTGAAGCTTTCTTT.

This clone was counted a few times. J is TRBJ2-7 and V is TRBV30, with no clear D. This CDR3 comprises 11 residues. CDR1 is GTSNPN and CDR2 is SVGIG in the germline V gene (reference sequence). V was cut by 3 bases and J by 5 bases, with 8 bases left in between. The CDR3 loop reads CAWRRSNEQYF. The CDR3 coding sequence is TGTGCCTGGAGACGGAGCAACGAGCAGTACTTC.